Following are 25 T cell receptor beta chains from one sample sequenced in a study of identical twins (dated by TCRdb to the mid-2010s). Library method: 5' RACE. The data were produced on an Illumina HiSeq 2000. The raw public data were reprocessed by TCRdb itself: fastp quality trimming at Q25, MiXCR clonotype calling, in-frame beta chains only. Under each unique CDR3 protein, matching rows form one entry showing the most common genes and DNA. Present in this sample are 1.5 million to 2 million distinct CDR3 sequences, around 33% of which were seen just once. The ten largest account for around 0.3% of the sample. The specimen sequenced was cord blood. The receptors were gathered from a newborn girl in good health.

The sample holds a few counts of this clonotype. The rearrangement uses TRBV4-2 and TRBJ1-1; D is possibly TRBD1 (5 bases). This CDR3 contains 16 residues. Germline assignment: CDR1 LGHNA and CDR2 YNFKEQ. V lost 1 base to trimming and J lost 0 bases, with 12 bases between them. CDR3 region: CASSQGVRGLNTEAFF. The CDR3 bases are TGTGCCAGCAGCCAAGGGGTTAGGGGTTTGAACACTGAAGCTTTCTTT.

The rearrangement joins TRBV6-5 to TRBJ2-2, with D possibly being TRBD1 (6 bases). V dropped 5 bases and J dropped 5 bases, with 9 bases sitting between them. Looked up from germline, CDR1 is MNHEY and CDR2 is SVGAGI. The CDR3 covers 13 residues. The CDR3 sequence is CASSTQGTGELFF. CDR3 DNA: TGTGCCAGCAGTACACAGGGAACCGGGGAGCTGTTTTTT.

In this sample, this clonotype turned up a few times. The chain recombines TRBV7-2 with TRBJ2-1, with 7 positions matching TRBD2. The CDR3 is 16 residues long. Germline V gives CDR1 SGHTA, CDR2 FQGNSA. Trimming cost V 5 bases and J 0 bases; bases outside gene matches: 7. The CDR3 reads CASSALGRTSYNEQFF. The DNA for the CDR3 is TGTGCCAGCAGCGCACTCGGGAGGACCTCCTACAATGAGCAGTTCTTC.

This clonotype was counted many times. CDR3 DNA: TGTGCCAGCAGTGCGGCGGGAAGGGAAGATACGCAGTATTTT. It codes for CASSAAGREDTQYF. The V and J genes are TRBV12-3 or TRBV12-4 and TRBJ2-3, with D perhaps matching TRBD2 (6 bases). There are 14 residues in the CDR3. V was cut by 5 bases and J by 5 bases, with 14 bases left in between.

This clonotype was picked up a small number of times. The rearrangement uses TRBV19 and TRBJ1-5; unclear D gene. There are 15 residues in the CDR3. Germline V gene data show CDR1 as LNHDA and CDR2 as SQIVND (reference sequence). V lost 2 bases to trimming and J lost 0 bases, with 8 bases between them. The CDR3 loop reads CASSIKSYSNQPQHF. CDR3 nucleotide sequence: TGTGCCAGTAGTATAAAGAGTTATAGCAATCAGCCCCAGCATTTT.

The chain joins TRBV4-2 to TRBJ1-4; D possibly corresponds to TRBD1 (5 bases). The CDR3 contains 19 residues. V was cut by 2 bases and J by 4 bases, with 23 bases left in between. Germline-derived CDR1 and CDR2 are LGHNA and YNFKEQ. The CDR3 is CASSQFANWGAYGNEKLFF. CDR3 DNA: TGTGCCAGCAGCCAATTTGCCAATTGGGGCGCCTACGGTAATGAAAAACTGTTTTTT.

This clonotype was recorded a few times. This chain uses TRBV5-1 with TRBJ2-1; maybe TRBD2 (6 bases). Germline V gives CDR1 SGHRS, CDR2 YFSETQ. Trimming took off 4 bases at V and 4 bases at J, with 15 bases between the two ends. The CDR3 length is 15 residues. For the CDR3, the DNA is TGCGCCAGCAGCCACCTTGCGGGGCAATACAATGAGCAGTTCTTC. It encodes CASSHLAGQYNEQFF.

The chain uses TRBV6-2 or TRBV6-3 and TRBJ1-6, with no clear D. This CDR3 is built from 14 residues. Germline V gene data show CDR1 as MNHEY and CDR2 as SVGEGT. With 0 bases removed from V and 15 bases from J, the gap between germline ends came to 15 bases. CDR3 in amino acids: CASSYSTRIDGLHF. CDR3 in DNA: TGTGCCAGCAGTTACTCCACTCGAATCGACGGCCTCCACTTT.

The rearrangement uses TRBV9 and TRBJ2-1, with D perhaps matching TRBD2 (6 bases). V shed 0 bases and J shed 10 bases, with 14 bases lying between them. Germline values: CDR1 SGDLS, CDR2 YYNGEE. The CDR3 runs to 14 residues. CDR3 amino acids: CASSVAGSSYEQFF. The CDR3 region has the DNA TGTGCCAGCAGCGTAGCCGGGAGCTCCTACGAGCAGTTCTTC. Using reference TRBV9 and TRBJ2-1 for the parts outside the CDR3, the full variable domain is DSGVTQTPKHLITATGQRVTLRCSPRSGDLSVYWYQQSLDQGLQFLIQYYNGEERAKGNILERFSAQQFPDLHSELNLSSLELGDSALYFCASSVAGSSYEQFFGPGTRLTVL.

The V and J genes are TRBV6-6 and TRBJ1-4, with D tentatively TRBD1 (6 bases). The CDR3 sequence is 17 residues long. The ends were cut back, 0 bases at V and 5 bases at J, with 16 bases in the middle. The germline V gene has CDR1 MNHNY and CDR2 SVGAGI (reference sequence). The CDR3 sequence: CASSYSGGGVFNEKLFF. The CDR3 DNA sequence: TGTGCCAGCAGTTACTCGGGGGGGGGCGTCTTCAATGAAAAACTGTTTTTT.

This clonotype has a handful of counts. The CDR3 sequence: CASTRSNSYEQYF. The CDR3 DNA reads TGCGCCAGCACTAGGAGCAACTCCTACGAGCAGTACTTC. The chain recombines TRBV5-1 with TRBJ2-7; D remains unclear. CDR1 is SGHRS and CDR2 is YFSETQ in the germline V gene. The V end lost 6 bases, the J end lost 0 bases, and 10 bases lay between the germline ends. CDR3 size: 13 residues.

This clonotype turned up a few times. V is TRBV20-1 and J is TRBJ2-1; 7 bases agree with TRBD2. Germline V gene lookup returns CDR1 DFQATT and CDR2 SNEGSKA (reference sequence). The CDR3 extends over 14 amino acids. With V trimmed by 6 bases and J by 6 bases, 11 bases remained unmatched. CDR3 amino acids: CSAPKREGTNEQFF. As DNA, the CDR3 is TGCAGTGCCCCGAAGAGGGAGGGAACCAATGAGCAGTTCTTC.

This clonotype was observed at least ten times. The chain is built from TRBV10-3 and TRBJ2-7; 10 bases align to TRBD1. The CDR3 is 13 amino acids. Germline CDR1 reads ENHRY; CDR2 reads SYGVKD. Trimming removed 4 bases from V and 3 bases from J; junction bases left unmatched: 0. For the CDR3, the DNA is TGTGCCATCAGTGGGACAGGGGGCTACGAGCAGTACTTC. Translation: CAISGTGGYEQYF.

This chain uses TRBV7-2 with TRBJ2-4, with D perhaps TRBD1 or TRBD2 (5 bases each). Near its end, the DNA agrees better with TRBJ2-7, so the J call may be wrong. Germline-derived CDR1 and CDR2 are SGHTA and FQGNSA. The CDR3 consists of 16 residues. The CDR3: CASSLVRVRDLYEQYF. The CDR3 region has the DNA TGTGCCAGCAGCTTAGTCAGGGTTCGGGACCTCTACGAGCAGTACTTC.

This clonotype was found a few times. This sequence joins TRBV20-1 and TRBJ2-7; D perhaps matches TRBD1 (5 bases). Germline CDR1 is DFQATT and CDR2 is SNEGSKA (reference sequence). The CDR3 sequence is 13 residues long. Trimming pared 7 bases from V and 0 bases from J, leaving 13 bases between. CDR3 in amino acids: CSGTGQFSYEQYF. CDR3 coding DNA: TGCAGTGGGACCGGACAATTCTCCTACGAGCAGTACTTC.

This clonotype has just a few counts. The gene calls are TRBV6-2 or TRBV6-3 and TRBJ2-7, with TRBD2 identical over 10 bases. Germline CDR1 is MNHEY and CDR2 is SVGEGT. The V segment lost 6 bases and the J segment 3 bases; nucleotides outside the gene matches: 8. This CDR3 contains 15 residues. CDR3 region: CASSAGLALIYEQYF. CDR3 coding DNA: TGTGCCAGCAGCGCGGGACTAGCGTTGATCTACGAGCAGTACTTC.

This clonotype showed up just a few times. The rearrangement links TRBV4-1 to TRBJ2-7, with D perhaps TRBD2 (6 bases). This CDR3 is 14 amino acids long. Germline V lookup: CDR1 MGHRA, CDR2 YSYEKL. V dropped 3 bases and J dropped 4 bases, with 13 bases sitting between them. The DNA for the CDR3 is TGCGCCAGCAGCCAGGGACTTAGGAAATACGAGCAGTACTTC. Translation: CASSQGLRKYEQYF.

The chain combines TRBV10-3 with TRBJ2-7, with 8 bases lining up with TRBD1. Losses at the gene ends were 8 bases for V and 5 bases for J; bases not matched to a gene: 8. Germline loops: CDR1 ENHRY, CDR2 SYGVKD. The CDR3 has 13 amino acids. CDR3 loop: CAIRQGSRNEQYF. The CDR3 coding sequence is TGTGCCATCCGACAGGGGTCCCGGAACGAGCAGTACTTC.

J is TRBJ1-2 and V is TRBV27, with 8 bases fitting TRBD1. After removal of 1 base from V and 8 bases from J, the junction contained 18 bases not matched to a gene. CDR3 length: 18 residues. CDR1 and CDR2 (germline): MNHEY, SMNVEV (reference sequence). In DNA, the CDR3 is TGTGCCAGCAGTTTATTTGGCCCGACAGGGGCCCCTAGCGGGGGCTACACCTTC. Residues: CASSLFGPTGAPSGGYTF.

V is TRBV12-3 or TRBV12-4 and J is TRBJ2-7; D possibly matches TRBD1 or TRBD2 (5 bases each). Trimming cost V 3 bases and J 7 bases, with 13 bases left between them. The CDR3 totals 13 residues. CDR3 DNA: TGTGCCAGCAGTTTGGGGGAATGGGGGGAGCAGTACTTC. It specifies CASSLGEWGEQYF.

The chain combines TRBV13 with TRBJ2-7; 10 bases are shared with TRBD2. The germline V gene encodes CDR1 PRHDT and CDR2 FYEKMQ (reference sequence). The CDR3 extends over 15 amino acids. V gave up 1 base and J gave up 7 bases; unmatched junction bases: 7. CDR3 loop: CASSLELAGRNEQYF. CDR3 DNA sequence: TGTGCCAGCAGCTTAGAACTAGCGGGGAGGAATGAGCAGTACTTC.

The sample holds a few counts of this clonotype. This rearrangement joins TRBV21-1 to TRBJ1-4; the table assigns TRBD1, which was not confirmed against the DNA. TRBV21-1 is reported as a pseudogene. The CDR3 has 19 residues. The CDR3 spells CASSKEDGTGPATNEKLFF. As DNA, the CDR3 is TGTGCCAGCAGCAAAGAGGACGGGACAGGACCAGCAACTAATGAAAAACTGTTTTTT.

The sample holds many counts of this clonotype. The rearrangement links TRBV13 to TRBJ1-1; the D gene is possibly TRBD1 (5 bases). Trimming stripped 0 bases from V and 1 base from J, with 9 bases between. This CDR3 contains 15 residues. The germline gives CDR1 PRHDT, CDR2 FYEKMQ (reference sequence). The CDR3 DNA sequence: TGTGCCAGCAGCTTAGGGGGGGTTGGGAACACTGAAGCTTTCTTT. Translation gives CASSLGGVGNTEAFF.

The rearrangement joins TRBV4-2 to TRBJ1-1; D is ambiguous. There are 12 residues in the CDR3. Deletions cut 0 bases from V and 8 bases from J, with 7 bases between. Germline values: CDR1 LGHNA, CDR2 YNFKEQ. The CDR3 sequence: CASSQEGQEAFF. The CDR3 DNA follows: TGTGCCAGCAGCCAAGAAGGGCAGGAAGCTTTCTTT.

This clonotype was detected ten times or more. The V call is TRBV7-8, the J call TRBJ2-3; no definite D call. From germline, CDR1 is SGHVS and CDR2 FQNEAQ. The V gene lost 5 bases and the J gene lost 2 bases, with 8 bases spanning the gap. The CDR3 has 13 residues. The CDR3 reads CASSPTNTDTQYF. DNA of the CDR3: TGTGCCAGCAGCCCGACCAACACAGATACGCAGTATTTT. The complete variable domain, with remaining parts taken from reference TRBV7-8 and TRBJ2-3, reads GAGVSQSPRYKVAKRGQDVALRCDPISGHVSLFWYQQALGQGPEFLTYFQNEAQLDKSGLPSDRFFAERPEGSVSTLKIQRTQQEDSAVYLCASSPTNTDTQYFGPGTRLTVL.